Listed below are T cell receptor beta chains from one sample, sequenced in a study of T cell responses to AZD1222 COVID-19 vaccine. The data were produced by immunoSEQ multiplex PCR, yet TCRdb's version contains in-frame clones alone and is incomplete. The sample yields about 160,000 clones, roughly nine tenths seen once. Sample: peripheral blood, taken on day 0 of MenACWY control vaccination. The receptors were gathered from an adult in good health. Both conserved end residues are part of each CDR3. Fields, in order: CDR3 length, clone size, D gene, J gene, V gene, CDR3 DNA, CDR3 protein. The D gene is left open where the match is weak. Clone size is stated in some rows and not others, as once, few, many or a class when expanded.

>14|NA|TRBD2|TRBJ2-7|TRBV5-5
TGTGCCAGCAGCTTTGGGACTAGGCAGGGCGAGCAGTACTTC
CASSFGTRQGEQYF
>15|NA|NA|TRBJ1-2|TRBV7-2
TGTGCCAGCAGCTCTTCTCATGGACGTGACTATGGCTACACCTTC
CASSSSHGRDYGYTF
>14|NA|NA|TRBJ1-1|TRBV7-9
TGTGCCAGCAGCTTAGCGACGGACAACACTGAAGCTTTCTTT
CASSLATDNTEAFF
>12|NA|TRBD1|TRBJ2-4|TRBV30
TGTGCCTGGAGTGCCCTGAACCGGGACAGGTACTTC
CAWSALNRDRYF
>14|NA|NA|TRBJ2-7|TRBV27
TGTGCCAGCAGTTCCAGCGCCCAGGGGTACGAGCAGTACTTC
CASSSSAQGYEQYF
>14|NA|TRBD1|TRBJ2-7|TRBV10-3
TGTGCCATCAGTGGGGACAGGGAACCTTACGAGCAGTACTTC
CAISGDREPYEQYF
>13|NA|NA|TRBJ1-1|TRBV7-3
TGTGCCAGCAGCTCAGTGCGGGGGACTGAAGCTTTCTTT
CASSSVRGTEAFF
>17|NA|TRBD2|TRBJ2-1|TRBV9
TGTGCCAGCAGCCCCGGGGCAGGCGGGAGCTCCTACAATGAGCAGTTCTTC
CASSPGAGGSSYNEQFF
>15|NA|TRBD1|TRBJ2-3|TRBV9
TGTGCCAGCAGCGTAGAAACAGGGGGCAGAGATACGCAGTATTTT
CASSVETGGRDTQYF
>16|once|NA|TRBJ1-4|TRBV5-5
TGTGCCAGCAGCTTGGGGGGTGCGGCAACTAATGAAAAACTGTTTTTT
CASSLGGAATNEKLFF
>14|NA|NA|TRBJ1-2|TRBV7-3
TGTGCCAGCAGCCCTGCCGCGGCTAACTATGGCTACACCTTC
CASSPAAANYGYTF
>17|NA|TRBD2|TRBJ2-2|TRBV11-2
TGTGCCAGCAGCTTACGGGGGGGGCGGGACGGCACCGGGGAGCTGTTTTTT
CASSLRGGRDGTGELFF
>13|NA|TRBD1|TRBJ1-5|TRBV6-2/TRBV6-3
TGTGCCAGCAGTTCACAGGGGAATCAGCCCCAGCATTTT
CASSSQGNQPQHF
>15|NA|NA|TRBJ2-3|TRBV3-1/TRBV3-2
TGTGCCAGCAGCCAAACGGGACTCTCCACAGATACGCAGTATTTT
CASSQTGLSTDTQYF
>15|NA|NA|TRBJ1-1|TRBV9
TGTGCCAGCAGCGTAGCTCCCGGCGCGAACACTGAAGCTTTCTTT
CASSVAPGANTEAFF
>12|NA|NA|TRBJ2-7|TRBV6-6
TGTGCCAGCAGTTACATTCCTTACGAGCAGTACTTC
CASSYIPYEQYF
>15|NA|TRBD2|TRBJ2-2|TRBV6-5
TGTGCCAGCAACTTGGGCGGGAGGGTTACCGGGGAGCTGTTTTTT
CASNLGGRVTGELFF
>13|NA|NA|TRBJ2-7|TRBV6-5
TGTGCCAGCAAACAGGGAAGTGTGGACGAGCAGTACTTC
CASKQGSVDEQYF
>14|NA|NA|TRBJ2-5|TRBV5-4
TGTGCCAGCAGCTTGCAAGGGTATCGGGAGACCCAGTACTTC
CASSLQGYRETQYF
>15|NA|NA|TRBJ1-3|TRBV7-9
TGTGCCAGCAGCCTGCACCGACAGCTTGGAAACACCATATATTTT
CASSLHRQLGNTIYF
>17|NA|NA|TRBJ2-1|TRBV28
TGTGCCAGCCTGACTTTGGGGAAGTGGACCTCCTACAATGAGCAGTTCTTC
CASLTLGKWTSYNEQFF
>15|NA|NA|TRBJ2-1|TRBV9
TGTGCCAGCAGTGTAGGAGGGACTTCGATTGGTGAGCAGTTCTTC
CASSVGGTSIGEQFF
>16|NA|NA|TRBJ2-4|TRBV27
TGTGCCAGCAGTTTATCAACGGACGTAGCCAAAAACATTCAGTACTTC
CASSLSTDVAKNIQYF
>15|NA|NA|TRBJ1-4|TRBV5-1
TGCGCCAGCAGCTCCGGACCGACAACTAATGAAAAACTGTTTTTT
CASSSGPTTNEKLFF
>14|NA|NA|TRBJ2-6|TRBV14
TGTGCCAGCAGAGAAACCTCGGGGGCCAACGTCCTGACTTTC
CASRETSGANVLTF
>13|NA|NA|TRBJ2-2|TRBV19
TGTGCCAGCGGTCGGAGCGCCACCGGGGAGCTGTTTTTT
CASGRSATGELFF
>16|once|TRBD2|TRBJ2-2|TRBV6-2/TRBV6-3
TGTGCCAGCAGTTACGAAGCGGGAGGCCCCACCGGGGAGCTGTTTTTT
CASSYEAGGPTGELFF
>13|NA|NA|TRBJ2-7|TRBV5-1
TGCGCCAGCAGCCTCGGGACCCGGGATGAGCAGTACTTC
CASSLGTRDEQYF
>14|NA|NA|TRBJ2-5|TRBV9
TGTGCCAGCAGCGCAGACAGGCCGCCCGAGACCCAGTACTTC
CASSADRPPETQYF
>15|NA|NA|TRBJ2-2|TRBV6-4
TGTGCCAGCAGTAGAGAAGGGGTTGGCAACCGGGAGCTGTTTTTT
CASSREGVGNRELFF
>15|NA|NA|TRBJ2-5|TRBV27
TGTGCCAGCAGTCCAAATCCAGGGCCCCAAGAGACCCAGTACTTC
CASSPNPGPQETQYF
>15|once|TRBD2|TRBJ2-7|TRBV5-1
TGCGCCAGCAGCACCGGGACTAGCGGGTTATACGAGCAGTACTTC
CASSTGTSGLYEQYF
>15|NA|TRBD2|TRBJ2-1|TRBV19
TGTGCCAGTAGTATGCTAGCGGGAGCTGGGAATGAGCAGTTCTTC
CASSMLAGAGNEQFF
>15|NA|NA|TRBJ1-1|TRBV28
TGTGCCAGCAGTTTACGTCCACTTACGAACACTGAAGCTTTCTTT
CASSLRPLTNTEAFF
>15|NA|TRBD2|TRBJ2-3|TRBV6-2/TRBV6-3
TGTGCCAGCAGTTACTGGGGGAGGGCCCCAGATACGCAGTATTTT
CASSYWGRAPDTQYF